The 11 T cell receptor beta chains reported below all come from one sample, sequenced in a study of T cells after yellow fever vaccination. MiXCR was run by TCRdb on the 5' RACE reads, yielding one entry per CDR3 protein. Altogether 100,000 to 150,000 distinct CDR3 sequences are present, about 7.4% being singletons, with the ten largest covering 2% to 3%. The specimen was CD4+ T cells sorted from PBMCs, collected more than 8 days after the first yellow fever vaccination. These receptors came from a man younger than 35 who received the YFV17D yellow fever vaccine.

This rearrangement joins TRBV6-5 to TRBJ2-7, with a possible D match to TRBD1 (6 bases). V was trimmed by 4 bases and J by 0 bases, leaving 13 bases between them. Germline V gene lookup returns CDR1 MNHEY and CDR2 SVGAGI. The CDR3 has 15 residues. The CDR3 DNA reads as TGTGCCAGCAGTTGGTTCGGGACAAACTCCTACGAGCAGTACTTC. Translation: CASSWFGTNSYEQYF.

This clonotype occurred many times. J is TRBJ1-3 and V is TRBV6-1; D is undetermined. CDR1 and CDR2 from the germline V gene are MNHNS and SASEGT. The CDR3 sequence is 15 residues long. The V end was cut by 3 bases, the J end by 4 bases, with 13 bases between. CDR3 residues: CASSDWGAWGNTIYF. The CDR3 region has the DNA TGTGCCAGCAGTGATTGGGGTGCTTGGGGAAACACCATATATTTT.

This clonotype was seen repeatedly, ten times or more. This sequence joins TRBV5-1 and TRBJ2-3; D unclear. V shed 4 bases and J shed 2 bases, with 11 bases lying between them. Germline values: CDR1 SGHRS, CDR2 YFSETQ. CDR3 length equals 14 residues. The CDR3 here is CASSMESPTDTQYF. The CDR3 DNA reads TGCGCCAGCAGCATGGAGTCGCCCACAGATACGCAGTATTTT.

This clonotype was recorded a few times. V usage is TRBV18 and J usage is TRBJ2-2; D gene uncertain. Deletions cut 3 bases from V and 0 bases from J, with 8 bases between. CDR1 and CDR2 (germline): KGHSH, LQKENI. This CDR3 is built from 15 residues. This chain's CDR3 is CASSPLAANTGELFF. Written as DNA, the CDR3 is TGTGCCAGCTCACCTCTGGCGGCGAACACCGGGGAGCTGTTTTTT.

This clonotype was observed at least ten times. The gene calls are TRBV20-1 and TRBJ2-3; 8 positions match TRBD1. Germline-derived CDR1 and CDR2 are DFQATT and SNEGSKA (reference sequence). With 7 bases clipped from V and 6 bases from J, the junction kept 6 bases outside the gene matches. The CDR3 is 12 amino acids. The CDR3 DNA follows: TGCAGTGGGGGCAGGGGGCGGGATACGCAGTATTTT. Residues: CSGGRGRDTQYF.

In this sample, this clonotype turned up many times. The chain uses TRBV4-1 and TRBJ2-3, with no clear D. Germline CDR1 reads MGHRA; CDR2 reads YSYEKL. This CDR3 comprises 16 residues. V was trimmed by 2 bases and J by 2 bases, leaving 14 bases between them. The CDR3 bases are TGCGCCAGCAGCCAAAGTGGGAAGAGCTTCACAGATACGCAGTATTTT. Translated: CASSQSGKSFTDTQYF.

This clonotype appeared many times. The chain joins TRBV28 to TRBJ2-5; D not certain. This CDR3 region has 14 residues. The V and J ends lost 3 bases and 2 bases respectively, with 10 bases between them. CDR1 is MDHEN and CDR2 is SYDVKM in the germline V gene. In nucleotides, the CDR3 is TGTGCCAGCAGTTTTCAAGCCTTACAAGAGACCCAGTACTTC. Encoded protein: CASSFQALQETQYF.

This clonotype was observed a handful of times. CDR3 residues: CASSQDLIRTGGSYEQYF. DNA for the CDR3: TGCGCCAGCAGCCAAGACCTCATCCGGACAGGGGGTTCCTACGAGCAGTACTTC. V and J are TRBV4-3 and TRBJ2-7; 10 bases fit TRBD1. The CDR3 loop spans 18 amino acids. Trimming took 0 bases from V and 1 from J; bases not matched to a gene: 9. The germline CDR1 and CDR2 sequences are LGHNA and YSLEER.

The table lists this clonotype with many counts. V usage is TRBV2 and J usage is TRBJ2-1; no clear D. The CDR3 totals 12 residues. Germline CDR1 reads SNHLY; CDR2 reads FYNNEI. The V end lost 4 bases, the J end lost 10 bases, and 11 bases lay between the germline ends. CDR3 nucleotides: TGTGCCAGCAGTGTCCCAACCCGAGAGCAGTTCTTC. The encoded protein is CASSVPTREQFF.

This clonotype came up many times. The chain uses TRBV18 and TRBJ2-1; 9 bases fit TRBD2. CDR1 and CDR2 (germline): KGHSH, LQKENI. V dropped 0 bases and J dropped 2; count of bases not matched to a gene: 2. The CDR3 runs to 16 residues. The CDR3 loop reads CASSPPGGGAYNEQFF. CDR3 nucleotide sequence: TGTGCCAGCTCACCACCGGGCGGGGGGGCCTACAATGAGCAGTTCTTC.

The rearrangement joins TRBV7-2 to TRBJ2-6, with D maybe TRBD2 (7 bases). Between the trimmed V and J ends, which lost 0 bases and 0 bases, there was a span of 9 bases. The CDR3 totals 17 residues. Germline V gene lookup returns CDR1 SGHTA and CDR2 FQGNSA. The CDR3 loop reads CASSLAGGPSGANVLTF. CDR3 DNA sequence: TGTGCCAGCAGCTTAGCGGGGGGGCCCTCTGGGGCCAACGTCCTGACTTTC.